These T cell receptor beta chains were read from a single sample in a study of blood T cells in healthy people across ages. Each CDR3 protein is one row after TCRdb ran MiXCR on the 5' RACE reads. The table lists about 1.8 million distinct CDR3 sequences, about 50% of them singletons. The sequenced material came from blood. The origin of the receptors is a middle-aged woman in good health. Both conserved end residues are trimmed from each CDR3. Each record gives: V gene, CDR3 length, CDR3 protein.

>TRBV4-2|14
ASSQAGGPSGNTIY
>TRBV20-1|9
SAEGAAEAF
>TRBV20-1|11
SAGGRQGHEQF
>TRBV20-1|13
SANRPRGLLREQY
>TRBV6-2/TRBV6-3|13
ASSYAQGEITEAF
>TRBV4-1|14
ASSRERGRSNQPQH
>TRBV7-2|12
ASSQRTGWNEQY
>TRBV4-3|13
ASSQEGASKGGYT
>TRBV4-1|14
ASSHVTDSLNYGYT
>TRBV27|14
ASSLTGGNSNQPQH
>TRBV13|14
ASSPPSGRVSETQY
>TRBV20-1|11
SARDTWVSGYT
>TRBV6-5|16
ASSYRQGVSSSYNEQF
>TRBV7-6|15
ASSLSSPRGGLETQY
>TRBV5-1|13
ASSLGTGVTPAQF
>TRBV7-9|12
ASSLVSDNQPQH
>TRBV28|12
ASRAGEGGQPQH
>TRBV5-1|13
ASSFIGGTGDTQY
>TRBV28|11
ASIGTAEYGYT
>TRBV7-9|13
ASSLAAGDPYGYT
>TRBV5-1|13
ASSLDGTGIDEQY
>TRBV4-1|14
ASSHPRGQSNEKLF
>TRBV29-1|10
SSPGGQETQY
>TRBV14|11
ASSQAQTRRAF
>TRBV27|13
VTRGGPLPTDTQY
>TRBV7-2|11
ASSFSGGNEQF
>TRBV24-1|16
ATSDSQSFGRNTGELF
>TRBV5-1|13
ASGSGADRKKTQY
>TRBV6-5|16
ASSSVLKRGARAGEQF
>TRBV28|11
ASQSGSSYEQY
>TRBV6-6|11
ASSYTGAETQY
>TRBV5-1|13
ASSFTVASTDTQY
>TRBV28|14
ASSLQGGTYNSPLH
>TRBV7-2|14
ASSRGLARSTDTQY
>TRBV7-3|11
ASSRDLLGGYT
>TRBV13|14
ASSSPPGQGEYEQY
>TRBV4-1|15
ASSQDTNGGMADTQY
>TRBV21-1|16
ASRFRDKQPLAKNIQY
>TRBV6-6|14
ASSPFDRFPGNEQF
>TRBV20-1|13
SAREPGPSMDGYT
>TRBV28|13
ASSPGDKSTGTQY
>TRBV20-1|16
SARDPLAGSGAGGTQY
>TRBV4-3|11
ASSQMGTNEQF
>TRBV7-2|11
ASTMRSADTQY
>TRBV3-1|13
ASSQDGTGARVQY